The 6 T cell receptor beta chains in this list originate from one sample, sequenced in a study of Graves' ophthalmopathy and Graves' hyperthyroidism. The authors amplified TCR beta CDR3 regions, and they did so from RNA transcripts for repertoire sequencing. First-round RT-PCR relied on HTBI primers, and a second-round multiplex PCR came next. MiXCR, applied by TCRdb to the multiplex PCR reads, yields one record per CDR3 protein. This table holds about 700,000 distinct CDR3 sequences, roughly 39% found once. Sample: peripheral blood. The receptors here all came from an adult man with Graves' ophthalmopathy.

This clonotype showed up just a few times. The chain uses TRBV3-1 and TRBJ1-1; TRBD1 is a possible D gene (6 bases). Trimming stripped 4 bases from V and 3 bases from J, with 12 bases between. CDR3 length: 14 amino acids. The germline V gene has CDR1 LGHDT and CDR2 YNNKEL (reference sequence). The CDR3 loop reads CASSRQTGHTEAFF. In nucleotides, the CDR3 is TGTGCCAGCAGCCGACAGACAGGCCACACTGAAGCTTTCTTT.

For this clonotype: A read error may produce the germline difference seen at one junction end. V is TRBV5-1 and J is TRBJ2-6; 8 bases line up with TRBD1. Germline-derived CDR1 and CDR2 are SGHRS and YFSETQ. This CDR3 is 14 amino acids long. DNA for the CDR3: TGCACCAGCAGGCCACGGACAGGGTTCAACGTCCTGACTTTC. Translated, it gives CTSRPRTGFNVLTF. The whole variable domain, filled in from reference TRBV5-1 and TRBJ2-6, reads KAGVTQTPRYLIKTRGQQVTLSCSPISGHRSVSWYQQTPGQGLQFLFEYFSETQRNKGNFPGRFSGRQFSNSRSEMNVSTLELGDSALYLCTSRPRTGFNVLTFGAGSRLTVL.

This clonotype was seen ten or more times. J is TRBJ1-4 and V is TRBV4-1, with 8 positions matching TRBD1. Germline trimming cut 3 bases from V and 8 bases from J; bases unmatched to any gene: 8. The V gene's germline CDR1 is MGHRA and CDR2 YSYEKL. CDR3 length equals 15 residues. CDR3 DNA sequence: TGCGCCAGCAGCCAGAGACAGGGGTACGACGAAAAACTGTTTTTT. Protein: CASSQRQGYDEKLFF.

The chain links TRBV11-1 to TRBJ1-6; D remains ambiguous. CDR3 size: 15 residues. Germline V lookup: CDR1 SGHAT, CDR2 FQDESV (reference sequence). Trimming pared 4 bases from V and 5 bases from J, leaving 12 bases between. The CDR3 is CASSSRGHHNSPLHF. DNA for the CDR3: TGTGCCAGCAGCTCCCGGGGTCATCATAATTCACCCCTCCACTTT.

This clonotype was seen a single time. The chain employs TRBV3-1 and TRBJ2-3; D is undetermined. The CDR3 has 15 amino acids. Trimming removed 1 base at V and 2 bases at J, with 10 bases between. Germline V gene data show CDR1 as LGHDT and CDR2 as YNNKEL (reference sequence). The CDR3 bases are TGTGCCAGCAGCCAAGTGGCGGCCTACACAGATACGCAGTATTTT. It specifies CASSQVAAYTDTQYF.

The rearrangement links TRBV20-1 to TRBJ1-3, with D possibly TRBD1 on 5 matching bases. The CDR3 runs to 12 residues. CDR1 and CDR2 (germline): DFQATT, SNEGSKA (reference sequence). With 4 bases removed from V and 4 bases from J, the gap between germline ends came to 8 bases. CDR3 sequence reads: CSANRQGNTIYF. CDR3 sequence (DNA): TGCAGTGCTAACCGACAGGGAAACACCATATATTTT.